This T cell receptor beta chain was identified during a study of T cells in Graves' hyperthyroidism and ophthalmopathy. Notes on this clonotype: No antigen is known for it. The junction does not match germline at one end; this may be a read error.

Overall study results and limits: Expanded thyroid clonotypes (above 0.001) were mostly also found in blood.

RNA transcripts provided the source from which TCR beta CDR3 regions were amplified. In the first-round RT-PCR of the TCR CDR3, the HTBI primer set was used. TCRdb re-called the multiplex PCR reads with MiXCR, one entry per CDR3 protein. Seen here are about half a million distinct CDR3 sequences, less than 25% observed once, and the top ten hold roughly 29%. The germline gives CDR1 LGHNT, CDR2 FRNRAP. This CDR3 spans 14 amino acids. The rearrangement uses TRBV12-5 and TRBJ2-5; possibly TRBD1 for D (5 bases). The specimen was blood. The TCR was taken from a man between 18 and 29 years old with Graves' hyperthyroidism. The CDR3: CASGSEGHQATQYF. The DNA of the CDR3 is TGTGCTAGTGGTTCAGAAGGACATCAAGCGACCCAGTACTTC.